Following are 19 T cell receptor beta chains from one sample sequenced in a study of cytomegalovirus exposure and HLA in healthy donors. Libraries were prepared by immunoSEQ multiplex PCR; TCRdb keeps only in-frame clonotypes and omits some of them. The sample yields about 200,000 clones, over 75% seen once. The source material was PBMCs. Receptor source: a woman aged 18-35 years in good health and CMV-seropositive.

The chain combines TRBV5-1 with TRBJ2-5; maybe TRBD2 (5 bases). V lost 1 base, J lost 7 bases, and 17 bases lay in between. This CDR3 comprises 15 residues. Per germline, CDR1 SGHRS and CDR2 YFSETQ. CDR3 bases: TGCGCCAGCAGCTTGAATGGGCACCTAGAGGGGACCCAGTACTTC. This encodes CASSLNGHLEGTQYF.

J is TRBJ2-7 and V is TRBV10-3; 8 bases fit TRBD2. Per germline, CDR1 ENHRY and CDR2 SYGVKD. This CDR3 contains 13 residues. Trimming removed 9 bases from V and 5 bases from J; junction bases left unmatched: 9. The CDR3 spells CAIGVAGINEQYF. The CDR3 DNA sequence: TGTGCCATTGGAGTAGCGGGGATTAACGAGCAGTACTTC.

This clone was observed a handful of times. The V and J genes are TRBV5-1 and TRBJ1-2; TRBD1 agrees at 8 bases. Per germline, CDR1 SGHRS and CDR2 YFSETQ. This CDR3 has 13 amino acids. Unmatched junction bases numbered 5, after V lost 3 bases and J lost 7 bases. CDR3 loop: CASSSTGETGYTF. The CDR3 nucleotides read TGCGCCAGCAGCTCGACAGGGGAGACTGGCTACACCTTC.

The chain employs TRBV5-1 and TRBJ2-1; 8 bases line up with TRBD2. After removal of 5 bases from V and 9 bases from J, the junction contained 10 bases not matched to a gene. CDR3 length: 14 residues. The germline CDR1 and CDR2 sequences are SGHRS and YFSETQ. This chain's CDR3 is CASRFSGSKGEQFF. Here the CDR3 DNA reads TGCGCCAGCAGGTTCAGCGGGAGTAAGGGTGAGCAGTTCTTC.

The chain couples TRBV5-1 to TRBJ1-2, with TRBD1 as a possible D gene (5 bases). Looked up from germline, CDR1 is SGHRS and CDR2 is YFSETQ. CDR3 length equals 13 residues. V lost 1 base and J 4 bases, leaving 8 bases between the germline ends. CDR3 nucleotide sequence: TGCGCCAGCAGCTTGCAGGACATCTATGGCTACACCTTC. Residues: CASSLQDIYGYTF.

This sequence joins TRBV15 and TRBJ1-4, with a weak D call TRBD1 (6 bases). The germline gives CDR1 LNHNV, CDR2 YYDKDF (reference sequence). With 5 bases removed from V and 7 bases from J, the gap between germline ends came to 17 bases. The CDR3 runs to 15 residues. The CDR3 DNA follows: TGTGCCACCAGCTACCGATTGGGGGCAGGTGAAAAACTGTTTTTT. This encodes CATSYRLGAGEKLFF.

V gene TRBV27 combines with J gene TRBJ2-7; 10 nucleotides match TRBD1. The CDR3 covers 16 residues. After removal of 5 bases from V and 6 bases from J, the junction contained 13 bases not matched to a gene. CDR1 and CDR2 (germline): MNHEY, SMNVEV (reference sequence). The CDR3 nucleotides are TGTGCCAGCAGTCCATGGGGGACAGGGGAGATGGGCGAGCAGTACTTC. Translating gives CASSPWGTGEMGEQYF.

The chain recombines TRBV27 with TRBJ1-2; D gene ambiguous. This CDR3 region has 13 residues. Germline values: CDR1 MNHEY, CDR2 SMNVEV (reference sequence). The V end was cut by 11 bases, the J end by 5 bases, with 18 bases between. CDR3 loop: CASSSGPTYGYTF. The CDR3 nucleotides read TGTGCCTCCTCTAGTGGCCCTACTTATGGCTACACCTTC.

The genes are TRBV27 and TRBJ1-1; maybe TRBD1 (6 bases). The CDR3 spans 16 residues. V shed 6 bases and J shed 4 bases, with 21 bases lying between them. Germline values: CDR1 MNHEY, CDR2 SMNVEV (reference sequence). The CDR3 region is CASSLDSLWVGTEAFF. The CDR3 DNA sequence: TGTGCCAGCAGCTTGGACAGCCTTTGGGTTGGCACTGAAGCTTTCTTT.

The chain combines TRBV13 with TRBJ1-1; D gene ambiguous. This CDR3 is 13 amino acids long. Germline V lookup: CDR1 PRHDT, CDR2 FYEKMQ (reference sequence). Trimming shortened V by 7 bases and J by 4 bases, and 13 bases separated the two germline ends. The CDR3 DNA sequence: TGTGCCAGCACCCAAGAGGTGTCCACTGAAGCTTTCTTT. Amino acids: CASTQEVSTEAFF.

The chain recombines TRBV5-1 with TRBJ2-3; 9 nucleotides align to TRBD2. Germline V CDR1 and CDR2: SGHRS, YFSETQ. The CDR3 is 16 amino acids. V lost 4 bases to trimming and J lost 2 bases; unmatched junction nucleotides: 8. CDR3: CASSDLAGVNTDTQYF. The CDR3 nucleotides are TGCGCCAGCAGCGACTTAGCGGGAGTGAACACAGATACGCAGTATTTT.

In DNA form, the CDR3 reads TGCGCCAGCGGGGGACTAGCGGAGGAGGAGCAGTTCTTC. It specifies CASGGLAEEEQFF. The chain has TRBV23-1 and TRBJ2-1; TRBD2 matches 11 bases. TRBV23-1 is an open reading frame whose function is uncertain. The V segment lost 8 bases and the J segment 10 bases; nucleotides outside the gene matches: 7. The CDR3 sequence is 13 residues long.

The chain carries TRBV4-1 and TRBJ1-2; TRBD1 agrees at 8 bases. V gave up 2 bases and J gave up 3 bases; unmatched junction bases: 8. CDR3 length equals 16 residues. Per germline, CDR1 MGHRA and CDR2 YSYEKL. CDR3 loop: CASSQREQGAYYGYTF. CDR3 DNA sequence: TGCGCCAGCAGCCAACGGGAGCAGGGGGCCTACTATGGCTACACCTTC.

The chain carries TRBV4-1 and TRBJ2-7; maybe TRBD1 (8 bases). CDR3 length: 16 amino acids. The ends were cut back, 1 base at V and 0 bases at J, with 13 bases in the middle. Per germline, CDR1 MGHRA and CDR2 YSYEKL. The CDR3 sequence is CASSQGGGQDSYEQYF. CDR3 nucleotide sequence: TGCGCCAGCAGCCAAGGGGGGGGACAGGACTCCTACGAGCAGTACTTC.

This rearrangement joins TRBV9 to TRBJ2-3; D uncertain. Between the trimmed V and J ends, which lost 0 bases and 5 bases, there was a span of 7 bases. Germline values: CDR1 SGDLS, CDR2 YYNGEE. The CDR3 spans 13 residues. CDR3 protein: CASSVVSRDTQYF. In DNA, the CDR3 is TGTGCCAGCAGCGTAGTTTCGCGAGATACGCAGTATTTT.

This chain uses TRBV5-1 with TRBJ1-1, with a possible D match to TRBD1 (6 bases). Germline V gene data show CDR1 as SGHRS and CDR2 as YFSETQ. V was shortened by 1 base and J by 6 bases, with 19 bases between the two germline ends. This CDR3 is built from 16 residues. The chain's CDR3 is CASSLSRGASVPEAFF. The CDR3 nucleotides read TGCGCCAGCAGCTTGTCACGGGGGGCGAGTGTCCCTGAAGCTTTCTTT.

The V gene is TRBV6-5, the J gene TRBJ2-7, with 8 bases matching TRBD1. The CDR3 extends over 13 amino acids. Germline values: CDR1 MNHEY, CDR2 SVGAGI. The V gene end was trimmed by 6 bases and the J gene end by 5 bases; junction bases not matched to a gene: 6. Written as DNA, the CDR3 is TGTGCCAGCAGGCGACAGGGGCGAAACGAGCAGTACTTC. Translation gives CASRRQGRNEQYF.

J is TRBJ1-2 and V is TRBV7-9; D is undetermined. CDR1 is SEHNR, CDR2 FQNEAQ, per germline (reference sequence). The CDR3 covers 13 residues. The ends were cut back, 1 base at V and 3 bases at J, with 6 bases in the middle. CDR3 bases: TGTGCCAGCAGCTTAGACAAGTACTATGGCTACACCTTC. This sequence encodes CASSLDKYYGYTF.

V and J are TRBV28 and TRBJ2-2, with a possible D match to TRBD1 (6 bases). Germline CDR1 is MDHEN and CDR2 is SYDVKM. Trimming took 6 bases from V and 3 from J, leaving 11 bases between them. CDR3 length: 14 residues. CDR3 DNA: TGTGCCAGCAGAACACAGGGATACACCGGGGAGCTGTTTTTT. Residues: CASRTQGYTGELFF.